This T cell receptor (beta chain) is drawn from a study of shared clonotypes between healthy human individuals. Study context: The study used three CD4 naive, three CD4 memory, two CD8 naive and one CD8 memory plate per donor.

Selected positively for CCR7 and CD45RO-negative, naive CD8 cells excluded terminally differentiated effector memory CD45RA+ cells. Profiled with immunoSEQ multiplex PCR; TCRdb holds only in-frame clones, not every one. The table lists roughly 2 million clones, about 95% of them singletons. Trimming cost V 2 bases and J 1 base, with 7 bases left between them. The germline gives CDR1 SGHVS, CDR2 FNYEAQ. This CDR3 has 14 amino acids. The sample taken for sequencing was naive CD8+ T cells sorted from blood. The chain combines TRBV7-6 with TRBJ2-3; D is unresolved. This TCR was sampled from a man aged 18 to 30 in good health. Here the CDR3 reads CASSLRLGTDTQYF. CDR3 nucleotide sequence: TGTGCCAGCAGCTTACGTCTAGGCACAGATACGCAGTATTTT.